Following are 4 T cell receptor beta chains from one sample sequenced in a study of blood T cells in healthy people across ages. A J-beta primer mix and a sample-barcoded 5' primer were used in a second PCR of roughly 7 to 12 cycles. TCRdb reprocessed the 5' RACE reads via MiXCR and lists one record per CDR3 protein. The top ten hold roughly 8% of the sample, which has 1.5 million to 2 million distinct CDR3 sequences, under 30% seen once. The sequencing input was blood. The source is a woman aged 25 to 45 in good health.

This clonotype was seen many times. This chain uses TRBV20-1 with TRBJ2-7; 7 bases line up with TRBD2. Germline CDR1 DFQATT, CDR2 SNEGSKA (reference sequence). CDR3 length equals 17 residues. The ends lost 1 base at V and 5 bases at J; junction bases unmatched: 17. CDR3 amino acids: CSARVEGPAGPRDEQYF. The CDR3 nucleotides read TGCAGTGCTAGAGTGGAGGGCCCAGCGGGGCCCCGGGACGAGCAGTACTTC.

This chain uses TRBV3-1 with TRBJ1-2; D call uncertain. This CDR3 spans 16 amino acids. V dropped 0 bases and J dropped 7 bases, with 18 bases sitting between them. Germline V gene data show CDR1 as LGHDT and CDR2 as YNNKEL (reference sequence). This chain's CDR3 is CASSQDIGSTSGGYTF. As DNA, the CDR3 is TGTGCCAGCAGCCAAGATATTGGGTCAACGTCGGGTGGCTACACCTTC.

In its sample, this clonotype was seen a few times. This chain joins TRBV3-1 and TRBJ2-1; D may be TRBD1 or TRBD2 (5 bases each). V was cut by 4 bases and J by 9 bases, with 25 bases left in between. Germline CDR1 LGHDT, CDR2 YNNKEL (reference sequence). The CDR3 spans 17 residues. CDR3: CASSPELPGPVLGEQFF. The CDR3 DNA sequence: TGTGCCAGCAGCCCGGAACTCCCGGGACCCGTCCTGGGTGAGCAGTTCTTC.

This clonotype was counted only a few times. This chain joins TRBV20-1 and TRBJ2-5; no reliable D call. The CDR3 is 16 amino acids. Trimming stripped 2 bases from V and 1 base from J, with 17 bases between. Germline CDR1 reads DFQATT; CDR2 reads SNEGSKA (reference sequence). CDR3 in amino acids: CSARSMTRDFQETQYF. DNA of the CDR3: TGCAGTGCTAGATCTATGACACGAGACTTCCAAGAGACCCAGTACTTC.